A single sample is the source of the 11 T cell receptor beta chains below, sequenced in a study of T cell changes during pregnancy in multiple sclerosis. The assay was immunoSEQ multiplex PCR, and TCRdb's table has in-frame clones only and misses some. The table records 70,000 to 75,000 clones, more than 90% of them present only once. Sample: peripheral blood, taken in the second trimester of pregnancy. All receptors come from a female donor in good health, enrolled as a control in a pregnancy study.

A single count supports this clone. This chain joins TRBV7-8 and TRBJ1-2; 9 nucleotides agree with TRBD1. After removal of 1 base from V and 5 bases from J, the junction contained 5 bases not matched to a gene. Germline CDR1 is SGHVS and CDR2 is FQNEAQ. This CDR3 spans 15 amino acids. The CDR3 nucleotides are TGTGCCAGCAGCTTAGGAGACAGGGGGGGATATGGCTACACCTTC. Amino acids: CASSLGDRGGYGYTF.

The V gene is TRBV4-2, the J gene TRBJ2-7, with 10 nucleotides matching TRBD1. This CDR3 has 15 amino acids. CDR1 and CDR2 (germline): LGHNA, YNFKEQ. Trimming removed 4 bases from V and 5 bases from J; junction bases left unmatched: 8. Here the CDR3 DNA reads TGTGCCAGCAGCCTTGGGACAGGGGATGCCAACGAGCAGTACTTC. Its protein is CASSLGTGDANEQYF.

The CDR3 nucleotides read TGTGCCAGCAGCTCGGGAGGGGGACAAATCTACGAGCAGTACTTC. As protein: CASSSGGGQIYEQYF. The chain employs TRBV11-2 and TRBJ2-7, with 8 bases matching TRBD2. This CDR3 region has 15 residues. J gave up 3 bases and V 4 bases, and 8 bases lay outside the gene matches. The germline V gene has CDR1 SGHAT and CDR2 FQNNGV.

The table lists this clone with a few counts. J is TRBJ1-2 and V is TRBV9, with TRBD1 matching over 8 bases. The CDR3 is 16 amino acids. Germline lookup yields CDR1 SGDLS and CDR2 YYNGEE. J was trimmed by 1 base and V by 2 bases; bases with no gene match: 7. The DNA of the CDR3 is TGTGCCAGCAGCGTTGGACAGGGTGGAGATAACTATGGCTACACCTTC. Protein product: CASSVGQGGDNYGYTF.

This clone was recorded once. This chain uses TRBV10-3 with TRBJ1-3; 7 bases match TRBD1. The CDR3 loop spans 13 amino acids. Germline CDR1 and CDR2: ENHRY and SYGVKD. V shed 10 bases, J shed 4 bases, and the junction held 7 bases outside the gene matches. DNA for the CDR3: TGTGCCACCTCCGGGACAGCAGGAAACACCATATATTTT. It yields the protein CATSGTAGNTIYF.

This chain connects TRBV19 to TRBJ1-5; TRBD1 matches at 8 bases. Germline-derived CDR1 and CDR2 are LNHDA and SQIVND (reference sequence). V lost 5 bases, J lost 6 bases, and 12 bases stayed unmatched. There are 16 residues in the CDR3. The CDR3 bases are TGTGCCAGTAGTGCCCAGGGGGCGGGGTGGATTCAGCCCCAGCATTTT. It yields the protein CASSAQGAGWIQPQHF.

The gene calls are TRBV7-3 and TRBJ2-7, with D possibly matching TRBD1 (6 bases). The CDR3 length is 16 residues. V was shortened by 4 bases and J by 0 bases, with 16 bases between the two germline ends. Germline assignment: CDR1 SGHTA and CDR2 FQGTGA. The CDR3 here is CASSSMGAGSSYEQYF. The CDR3, as DNA: TGTGCCAGCAGCTCGATGGGGGCAGGGAGCTCCTACGAGCAGTACTTC.

The chain recombines TRBV28 with TRBJ1-2, with 8 bases matching TRBD1. J was trimmed by 7 bases and V by 7 bases; bases with no gene match: 11. This CDR3 spans 14 amino acids. Germline-derived CDR1 and CDR2 are MDHEN and SYDVKM. The CDR3 coding sequence is TGTGCCAGCACCTCCCAGGGGGCGAGGATTGGCTACACCTTC. As protein: CASTSQGARIGYTF.

The chain has TRBV5-1 and TRBJ2-2; 9 nucleotides line up with TRBD1. Germline CDR1 reads SGHRS; CDR2 reads YFSETQ. The CDR3 has 12 amino acids. With V trimmed by 4 bases and J by 12 bases, 4 bases remained unmatched. CDR3 nucleotides: TGCGCCAGCAGCGAACAGGGGGCGAAGCTGTTTTTT. Amino acids: CASSEQGAKLFF. The full variable domain, with the rest looked up from reference TRBV5-1 and TRBJ2-2, is KAGVTQTPRYLIKTRGQQVTLSCSPISGHRSVSWYQQTPGQGLQFLFEYFSETQRNKGNFPGRFSGRQFSNSRSEMNVSTLELGDSALYLCASSEQGAKLFFGEGSRLTVL.

The V and J genes are TRBV14 and TRBJ1-5; unclear D gene. This CDR3 spans 12 amino acids. In germline, CDR1 is SGHDN, CDR2 FVKESK. Deletions cut 6 bases from V and 2 bases from J, with 5 bases between. The CDR3 nucleotides are TGTGCCAGCAGTTTCGGCAATCAGCCCCAGCATTTT. It translates to CASSFGNQPQHF.

The chain carries TRBV28 and TRBJ1-6; no reliable D call. V gave up 8 bases and J gave up 8 bases, with 19 bases separating them. The CDR3 loop spans 15 amino acids. The V gene's germline CDR1 is MDHEN and CDR2 SYDVKM. CDR3: CASHSSYALDSPLHF. CDR3 DNA: TGTGCCAGCCATAGCTCTTACGCCTTAGATTCACCCCTCCACTTT. The full variable domain, in which reference TRBV28 and TRBJ1-6 provide the parts outside the CDR3, is DVKVTQSSRYLVKRTGEKVFLECVQDMDHENMFWYRQDPGLGLRLIYFSYDVKMKEKGDIPEGYSVSREKKERFSLILESASTNQTSMYLCASHSSYALDSPLHFGNGTRLTVT.